Shown below are 21 T cell receptor beta chains from a single sample sequenced in a study of human T cells and chemical hapten exposure. TCRdb re-derived calls from the RACE reads in MiXCR, one entry per CDR3 protein. The data show 300,000 to 450,000 distinct CDR3 sequences, roughly 4.8% seen once. The time point is: patch test 1, 2 weeks after DPC sensitization. Treatment meaning: therapeutic diphenylcyclopropenone sensitization with weekly scalp DPC. Sample: whole blood, taken in connection with sensitization to the hapten diphenylcyclopropenone (DPC). Source of these receptors: a woman aged 50 to 60 with alopecia areata. Some clones in this sample may be carry-over from other donors' samples.

This clonotype was detected only a few times. V and J are TRBV15 and TRBJ1-2; D is unresolved. The CDR3 runs 14 residues. In germline, CDR1 is LNHNV, CDR2 YYDKDF (reference sequence). The ends were cut back, 0 bases at V and 6 bases at J, with 11 bases in the middle. The CDR3 bases are TGTGCCACCAGCAGAGATCTTGGCTCAGATGGCTACACCTTC. Translated, it gives CATSRDLGSDGYTF.

The chain couples TRBV27 to TRBJ2-3; 9 bases are shared with TRBD1. The trim removed 0 bases at V and 5 bases at J, leaving 6 bases unmatched. CDR1 is MNHEY, CDR2 SMNVEV, per germline (reference sequence). The CDR3 contains 16 residues. CDR3 protein: CASSLSLGQGEDTQYF. CDR3 nucleotide sequence: TGTGCCAGCAGTTTATCCTTGGGACAGGGTGAAGATACGCAGTATTTT.

The rearrangement links TRBV29-1 to TRBJ2-6, with D maybe TRBD1 (6 bases). Germline CDR1 reads SQVTM; CDR2 reads ANQGSEA. V was shortened by 6 bases and J by 4 bases, with 19 bases between the two germline ends. CDR3 length equals 16 residues. CDR3: CSVATSGDPGANVLTF. The DNA of the CDR3 is TGCAGCGTCGCAACCTCAGGGGATCCCGGGGCCAACGTCCTGACTTTC.

This clonotype has just a few counts. The chain has TRBV18 and TRBJ2-5; 7 bases match TRBD1. The CDR3 is made up of 14 amino acids. V was clipped by 8 bases and J by 4 bases; unmatched bases: 10. Germline V gene sequence: CDR1 KGHSH, CDR2 LQKENI. As DNA, the CDR3 is TGTGCCAGCGTCACAGGGGCAAGAGGAGAGACCCAGTACTTC. Protein product: CASVTGARGETQYF.

In its sample, this clonotype was seen many times. The CDR3 DNA sequence: TGCAGCGTTGGTTGGGACAGGGGCCAAGAGACCCAGTACTTC. Protein: CSVGWDRGQETQYF. The chain uses TRBV29-1 and TRBJ2-5; 10 nucleotides agree with TRBD1. Germline CDR1 and CDR2: SQVTM and ANQGSEA. The CDR3 has 14 residues. V lost 4 bases, J lost 1 base, and 3 bases stayed unmatched.

This clonotype was observed at least ten times. This rearrangement joins TRBV5-1 to TRBJ2-7, with 11 bases that match TRBD2. The CDR3 runs to 14 residues. J lost 3 bases, V lost 4 bases, and 3 bases had no gene match. The germline gives CDR1 SGHRS, CDR2 YFSETQ. The CDR3 reads CASSLGLADYEQYF. In nucleotides, the CDR3 is TGCGCCAGCAGCCTGGGACTAGCGGACTACGAGCAGTACTTC.

This clonotype was counted ten times or more. The CDR3 DNA follows: TGTGCCAGCAGCTTAGGATCCGGGACAGGGGGCGAGGAGACCCAGTACTTC. This encodes CASSLGSGTGGEETQYF. This chain connects TRBV13 to TRBJ2-5; the match to TRBD1 covers 12 bases. J gave up 5 bases and V 0 bases, and 7 bases lay outside the gene matches. CDR1 is PRHDT, CDR2 FYEKMQ, per germline (reference sequence). CDR3 length: 17 residues.

This clonotype was counted only a few times. The chain links TRBV20-1 to TRBJ1-1; 7 nucleotides line up with TRBD1. This CDR3 region has 13 residues. J gave up 4 bases and V 6 bases, and 8 bases lay outside the gene matches. Germline lookup yields CDR1 DFQATT and CDR2 SNEGSKA (reference sequence). As DNA, the CDR3 is TGCAGTGCCGACAGGGACATCCGCACTGAAGCTTTCTTT. Protein: CSADRDIRTEAFF.

The J gene is TRBJ2-3, the V gene TRBV12-3 or TRBV12-4; the D is unclear. The V end lost 7 bases, the J end lost 2 bases, and 13 bases lay between the germline ends. The length of the CDR3 is 14 residues. The CDR3 DNA reads TGTGCCAGCAAGCCACTCGGAGCCACAGATACGCAGTATTTT. Amino acid sequence: CASKPLGATDTQYF.

This clonotype was found many times. The rearrangement uses TRBV6-1 and TRBJ1-5, with D unresolved. The CDR3 sequence is 15 residues long. The germline V and J ends were trimmed by 2 bases and 2 bases, with 10 bases remaining between them. In germline, CDR1 is MNHNS, CDR2 SASEGT. Written as DNA, the CDR3 is TGTGCCAGCAGTGAAACCTCCGGGGGCAATCAGCCCCAGCATTTT. It specifies CASSETSGGNQPQHF.

This clonotype was picked up many times. This chain joins TRBV14 and TRBJ1-2; D is undetermined. The CDR3 sequence is 14 residues long. The V and J ends lost 3 bases and 4 bases respectively, with 12 bases between them. The V gene's germline CDR1 is SGHDN and CDR2 FVKESK. The CDR3 sequence is CASSHSTVLYGYTF. CDR3 nucleotide sequence: TGTGCCAGCAGCCACTCTACAGTCCTCTATGGCTACACCTTC.

The gene calls are TRBV4-1 and TRBJ1-1; D uncertain. CDR3 length: 14 residues. V lost 3 bases, J lost 2 bases, and 10 bases lay in between. Looked up from germline, CDR1 is MGHRA and CDR2 is YSYEKL. The CDR3 DNA reads TGCGCCAGCAGCCACCTAGACGGAAACACTGAAGCTTTCTTT. Protein: CASSHLDGNTEAFF.

The chain is built from TRBV29-1 and TRBJ2-4; the match to TRBD1 covers 8 bases. The CDR3 runs 13 residues. Germline values: CDR1 SQVTM, CDR2 ANQGSEA. Trimming at V came to 7 bases and at J to 8 bases, leaving 10 bases not matched to a gene. The CDR3 here is CSAATGGSDIQYF. The DNA for the CDR3 is TGCAGCGCTGCTACAGGGGGGTCCGACATTCAGTACTTC. Supplemented by reference TRBV29-1 and TRBJ2-4, the full variable domain reads SAVISQKPSRDICQRGTSLTIQCQVDSQVTMMFWYRQQPGQSLTLIATANQGSEATYESGFVIDKFPISRPNLTFSTLTVSNMSPEDSSIYLCSAATGGSDIQYFGAGTRLSVL.

V gene TRBV12-5 combines with J gene TRBJ1-1, with D possibly matching TRBD1 (5 bases). Trimming took 8 bases from V and 5 from J, leaving 12 bases between them. The CDR3 is 12 residues long. CDR1 is LGHNT, CDR2 FRNRAP, per germline. The CDR3 here is CASPISGTEAFF. The DNA of the CDR3 is TGTGCTAGTCCCATATCAGGGACTGAAGCTTTCTTT.

This clonotype was detected ten times or more. The DNA of the CDR3 is TGTGCCAGCACCGCGGGACCCCCTAGCACAGATACGCAGTATTTT. Amino acids: CASTAGPPSTDTQYF. The V gene is TRBV6-1, the J gene TRBJ2-3; TRBD2 is a possible D gene (6 bases). Trimming left V 7 bases short and J 0 bases short, with 14 bases between. Germline values: CDR1 MNHNS, CDR2 SASEGT. The CDR3 consists of 15 residues.

This clonotype was recorded many times. V gene TRBV5-6 combines with J gene TRBJ2-3; D could derive from TRBD1 or TRBD2 (6 bases each). Germline lookup yields CDR1 SGHDT and CDR2 YYEEEE. Trimming took off 5 bases at V and 4 bases at J, with 14 bases between the two ends. The CDR3 length is 14 residues. The CDR3 DNA reads TGTGCCAGCAGTTGGGTCGGGGGCGCAGATACGCAGTATTTT. This gives the protein CASSWVGGADTQYF.

J is TRBJ1-1 and V is TRBV7-2, with D uncertain. Trimming stripped 2 bases from V and 6 bases from J, with 10 bases between. Germline V gene sequence: CDR1 SGHTA, CDR2 FQGNSA. CDR3 size: 13 residues. CDR3 in amino acids: CASSLLGRAEAFF. The CDR3 DNA reads TGTGCCAGCAGCTTACTCGGGAGGGCTGAAGCTTTCTTT.

This clonotype is a singleton in its sample. The junction shows a germline mismatch at one end, possibly a read error. The CDR3 spells CVSSPGGGFGETQYF. The CDR3 bases are TGTGTCAGCAGCCCGGGAGGCGGGTTTGGAGAGACCCAGTACTTC. This chain links TRBV5-5 with TRBJ2-5, with TRBD2 matching 7 bases. This CDR3 comprises 15 residues. The germline V gene encodes CDR1 SGHKS and CDR2 YYEKEE (reference sequence).

As for this clonotype: One junction end does not reproduce the germline sequence, and a read error may be involved. The rearrangement joins TRBV5-1 to TRBJ1-2; 8 bases fit TRBD1. Germline V gene data show CDR1 as SGHRS and CDR2 as YFSETQ. The CDR3 length is 15 residues. The CDR3 DNA reads TGCGCCAGCAGCTTGGCCGGACAGGGTGGTAGTGGCTACACTTTC. It codes for CASSLAGQGGSGYTF.

This clonotype was observed many times. V gene TRBV4-1 combines with J gene TRBJ2-7; 9 bases map to TRBD2. Looked up from germline, CDR1 is MGHRA and CDR2 is YSYEKL. V shed 0 bases, J shed 3 bases, and the junction held 6 bases outside the gene matches. The CDR3 runs to 16 residues. CDR3 region: CASSQDRLAGIYEQYF. The CDR3 DNA follows: TGCGCCAGCAGCCAAGATCGGCTAGCGGGGATCTACGAGCAGTACTTC.

This clonotype was recorded at least ten times. The chain joins TRBV12-3 or TRBV12-4 to TRBJ1-2; tentatively, D is TRBD1 (6 bases). Trimming cost V 3 bases and J 0 bases, with 8 bases left between them. The CDR3 consists of 14 residues. CDR3 in amino acids: CASSFRGTNYGYTF. CDR3 DNA: TGTGCCAGCAGTTTCAGGGGTACTAACTATGGCTACACCTTC.